This paragraph reports one T cell receptor (beta chain). Its antigen is as yet unknown. The authors loaded roughly 200 ng DNA, around 30,000 T cell genomes, into sorted-subset replicate PCRs. Profiling relied on immunoSEQ multiplex PCR, and the TCRdb table lists in-frame clones only, not all of them. Of around 1,000,000 clones in the sample, roughly 80% were seen once. The data were taken from a study of shared clonotypes between healthy human individuals. Whole-study results and caveats: In contrast to clonotypes shared by all four donors, non-shared clonotypes had lower generation probabilities.

The sequenced sample was memory CD4+ T cells from PBMCs. The subset is: CD45RA-negative fraction. The TCR comes from a man between 18 and 29 years old in good health. Some clones in this sample may be carry-over from other donors' samples.

In DNA form, the CDR3 reads TGTGCCATCAGGCTATTGCCTGATGGCTACACCTTC. Its protein product is CAIRLLPDGYTF. The chain carries TRBV10-3 and TRBJ1-2; unclear D gene. The CDR3 length is 12 residues. In germline, CDR1 is ENHRY, CDR2 SYGVKD. V lost 6 bases and J 6 bases, leaving 11 bases between the germline ends.